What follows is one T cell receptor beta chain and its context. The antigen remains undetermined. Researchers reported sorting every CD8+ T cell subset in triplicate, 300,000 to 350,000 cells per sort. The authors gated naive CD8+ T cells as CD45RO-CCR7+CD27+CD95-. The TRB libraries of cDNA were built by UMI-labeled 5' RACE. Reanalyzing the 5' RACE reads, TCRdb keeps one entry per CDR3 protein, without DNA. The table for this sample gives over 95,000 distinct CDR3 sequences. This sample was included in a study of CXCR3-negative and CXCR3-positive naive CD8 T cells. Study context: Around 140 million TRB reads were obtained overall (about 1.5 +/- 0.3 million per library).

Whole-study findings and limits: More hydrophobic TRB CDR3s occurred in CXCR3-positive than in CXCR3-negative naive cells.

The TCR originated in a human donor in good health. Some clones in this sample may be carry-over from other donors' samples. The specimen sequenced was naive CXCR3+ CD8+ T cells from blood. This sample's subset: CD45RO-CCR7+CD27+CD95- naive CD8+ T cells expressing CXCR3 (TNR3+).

CDR3 residues: CASSQDTSSYNEQFF. The chain links TRBV4-3 to TRBJ2-1. Germline CDR1 is LGHNA and CDR2 is YSLEER. CDR3 size: 15 residues.